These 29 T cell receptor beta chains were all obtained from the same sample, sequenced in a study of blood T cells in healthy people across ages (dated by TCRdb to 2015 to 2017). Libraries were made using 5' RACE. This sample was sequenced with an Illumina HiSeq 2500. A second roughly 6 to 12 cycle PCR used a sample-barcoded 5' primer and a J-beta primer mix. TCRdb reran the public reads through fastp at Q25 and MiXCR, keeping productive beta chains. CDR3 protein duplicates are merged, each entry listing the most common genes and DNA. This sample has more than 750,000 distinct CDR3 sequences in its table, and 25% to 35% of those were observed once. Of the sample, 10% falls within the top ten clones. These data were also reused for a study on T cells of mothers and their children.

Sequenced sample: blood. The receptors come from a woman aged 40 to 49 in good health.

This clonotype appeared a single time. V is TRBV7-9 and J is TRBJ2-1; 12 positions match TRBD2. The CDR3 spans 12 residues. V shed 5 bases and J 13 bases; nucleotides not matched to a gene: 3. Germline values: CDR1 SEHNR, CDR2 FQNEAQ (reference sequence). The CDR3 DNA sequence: TGTGCCAGCAGCATGGGACTAGCGGGCCAGTTCTTC. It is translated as CASSMGLAGQFF.

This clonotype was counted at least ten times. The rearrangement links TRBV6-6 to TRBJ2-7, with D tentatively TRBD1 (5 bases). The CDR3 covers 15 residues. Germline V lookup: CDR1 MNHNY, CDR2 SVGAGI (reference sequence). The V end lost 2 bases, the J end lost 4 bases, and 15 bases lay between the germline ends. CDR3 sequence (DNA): TGTGCCAGCAGTTACCTCTTGGGGCAACTTTACGAGCAGTACTTC. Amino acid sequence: CASSYLLGQLYEQYF.

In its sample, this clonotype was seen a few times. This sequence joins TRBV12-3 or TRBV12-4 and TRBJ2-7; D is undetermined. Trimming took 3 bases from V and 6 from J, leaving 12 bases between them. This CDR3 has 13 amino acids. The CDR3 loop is CASSFFGPREQYF. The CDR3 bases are TGTGCCAGCAGTTTCTTCGGGCCGCGCGAGCAGTACTTC.

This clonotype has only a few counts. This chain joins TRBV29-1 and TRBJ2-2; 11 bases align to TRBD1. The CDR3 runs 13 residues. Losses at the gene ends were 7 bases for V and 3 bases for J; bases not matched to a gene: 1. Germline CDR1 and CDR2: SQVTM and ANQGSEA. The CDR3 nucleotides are TGCAGCGCGGACAGGGGGCACACCGGGGAGCTGTTTTTT. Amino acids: CSADRGHTGELFF.

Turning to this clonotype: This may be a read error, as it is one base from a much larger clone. The CDR3 protein is CASSPRQLSYNEQYF. As DNA, the CDR3 is TGTGCCAGCAGCCCCCGGCAGCTTTCCTACAATGAGCAGTACTTC. The chain has TRBV6-5 and TRBJ2-4, with D unclear. The V end was cut by 6 bases, the J end by 13 bases, with 25 bases between. Per germline, CDR1 MNHEY and CDR2 SVGAGI. The length of the CDR3 is 15 residues.

CDR3 sequence: CASSSTVSRTSGSRYEQYF. As DNA, the CDR3 is TGTGCCAGCAGTTCGACCGTATCTCGAACTAGCGGGAGTAGGTACGAGCAGTACTTC. V and J are TRBV28 and TRBJ2-7, with 11 bases aligning to TRBD2. The V gene's germline CDR1 is MDHEN and CDR2 SYDVKM. Trimming at V came to 4 bases and at J to 4 bases, leaving 18 bases not matched to a gene. The CDR3 covers 19 residues.

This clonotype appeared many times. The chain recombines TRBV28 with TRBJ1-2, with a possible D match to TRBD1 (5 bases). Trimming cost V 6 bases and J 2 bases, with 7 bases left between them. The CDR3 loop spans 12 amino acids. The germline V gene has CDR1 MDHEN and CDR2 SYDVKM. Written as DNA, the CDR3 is TGTGCCAGCAGGGGGACCAACTATGGCTACACCTTC. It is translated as CASRGTNYGYTF.

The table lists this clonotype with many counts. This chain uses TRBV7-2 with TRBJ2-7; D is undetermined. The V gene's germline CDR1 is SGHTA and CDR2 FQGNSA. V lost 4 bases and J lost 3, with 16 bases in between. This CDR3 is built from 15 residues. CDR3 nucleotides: TGTGCCAGCAGCTCTATCCTAGAGCCCCACTACGAGCAGTACTTC. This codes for CASSSILEPHYEQYF.

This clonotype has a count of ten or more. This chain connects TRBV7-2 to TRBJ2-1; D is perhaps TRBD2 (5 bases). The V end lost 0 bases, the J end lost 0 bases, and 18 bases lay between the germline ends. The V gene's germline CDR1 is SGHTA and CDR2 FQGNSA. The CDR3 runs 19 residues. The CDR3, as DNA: TGTGCCAGCAGCTTAGCGATTGGGAGCGGAAGTTTCTCCTACAATGAGCAGTTCTTC. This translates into CASSLAIGSGSFSYNEQFF.

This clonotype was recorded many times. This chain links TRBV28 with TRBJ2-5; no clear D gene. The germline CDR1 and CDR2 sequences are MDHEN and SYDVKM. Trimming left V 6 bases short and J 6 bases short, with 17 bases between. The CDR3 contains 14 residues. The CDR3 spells CASRDPRSPKTQYF. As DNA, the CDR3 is TGTGCCAGCAGAGACCCCAGGTCGCCAAAGACCCAGTACTTC.

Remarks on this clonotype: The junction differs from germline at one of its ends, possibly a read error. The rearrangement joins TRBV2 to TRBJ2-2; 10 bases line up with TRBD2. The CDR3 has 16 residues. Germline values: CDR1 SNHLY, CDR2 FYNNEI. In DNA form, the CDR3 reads TGTGCCAGCAGTGACGGACTAGCGGTGAACGCCGGGGAGCTGTTTTTT. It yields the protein CASSDGLAVNAGELFF. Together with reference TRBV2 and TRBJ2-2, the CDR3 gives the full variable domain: EPEVTQTPSHQVTQMGQEVILRCVPISNHLYFYWYRQILGQKVEFLVSFYNNEISEKSEIFDDQFSVERPDGSNFTLKIRSTKLEDSAMYFCASSDGLAVNAGELFFGEGSRLTVL.

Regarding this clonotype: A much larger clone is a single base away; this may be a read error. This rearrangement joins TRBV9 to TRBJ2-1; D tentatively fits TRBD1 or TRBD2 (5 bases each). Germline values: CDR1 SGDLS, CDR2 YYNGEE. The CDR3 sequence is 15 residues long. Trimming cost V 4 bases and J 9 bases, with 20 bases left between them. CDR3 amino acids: CASSRSRDRSGEQFF. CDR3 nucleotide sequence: TGTGCCAGCAGCAGATCTCGGGACCGAAGTGGTGAGCAGTTCTTC.

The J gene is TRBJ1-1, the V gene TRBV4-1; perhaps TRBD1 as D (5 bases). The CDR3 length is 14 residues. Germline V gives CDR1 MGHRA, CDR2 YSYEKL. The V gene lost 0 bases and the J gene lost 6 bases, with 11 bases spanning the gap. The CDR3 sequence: CASSQDGTRAEAFF. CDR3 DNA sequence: TGCGCCAGCAGCCAAGATGGGACGAGGGCTGAAGCTTTCTTT.

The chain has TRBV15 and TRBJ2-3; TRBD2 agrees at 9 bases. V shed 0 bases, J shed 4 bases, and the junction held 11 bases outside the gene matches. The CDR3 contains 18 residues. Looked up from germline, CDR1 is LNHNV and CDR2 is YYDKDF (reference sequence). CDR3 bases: TGTGCCACCAGCAGAGATGGGTATGGCGGGGGGGCTTCAGATACGCAGTATTTT. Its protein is CATSRDGYGGGASDTQYF.

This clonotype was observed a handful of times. The CDR3 DNA reads as TGTGCCAGCAGCTTACCCGAACGAAGACAGGGGAACACTGAAGCTTTCTTT. Protein product: CASSLPERRQGNTEAFF. The V gene is TRBV7-8, the J gene TRBJ1-1; 7 nucleotides agree with TRBD1. Trimming cost V 2 bases and J 1 base; bases outside gene matches: 10. The CDR3 has 17 amino acids. Germline V gene lookup returns CDR1 SGHVS and CDR2 FQNEAQ.

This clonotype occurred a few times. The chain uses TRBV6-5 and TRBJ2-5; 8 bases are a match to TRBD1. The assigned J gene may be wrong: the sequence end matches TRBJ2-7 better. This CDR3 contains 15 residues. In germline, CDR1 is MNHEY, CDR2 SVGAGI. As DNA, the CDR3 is TGTGCCAGCAGCAACGACAGGGGAGGTTTAGACGAGCAGTACTTC. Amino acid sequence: CASSNDRGGLDEQYF.

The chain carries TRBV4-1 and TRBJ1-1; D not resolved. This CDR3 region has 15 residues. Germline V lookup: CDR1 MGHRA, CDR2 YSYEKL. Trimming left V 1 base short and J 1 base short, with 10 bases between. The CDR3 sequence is CASSQVRLANTEAFF. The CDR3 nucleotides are TGCGCCAGCAGCCAAGTGCGACTGGCGAACACTGAAGCTTTCTTT.

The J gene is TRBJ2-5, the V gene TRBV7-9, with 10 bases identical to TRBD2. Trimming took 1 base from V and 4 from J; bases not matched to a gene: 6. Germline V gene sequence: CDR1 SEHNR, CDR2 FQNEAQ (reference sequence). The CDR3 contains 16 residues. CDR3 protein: CASSLGGLAFRETQYF. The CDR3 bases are TGTGCCAGCAGCTTAGGGGGACTAGCGTTTCGAGAGACCCAGTACTTC.

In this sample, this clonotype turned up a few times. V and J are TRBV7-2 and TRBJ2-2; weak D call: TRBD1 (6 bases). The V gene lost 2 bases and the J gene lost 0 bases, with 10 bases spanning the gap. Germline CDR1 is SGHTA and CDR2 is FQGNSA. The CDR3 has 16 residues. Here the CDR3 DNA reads TGTGCCAGCAGCTTACGCAGGGGTTCGAACACCGGGGAGCTGTTTTTT. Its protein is CASSLRRGSNTGELFF.

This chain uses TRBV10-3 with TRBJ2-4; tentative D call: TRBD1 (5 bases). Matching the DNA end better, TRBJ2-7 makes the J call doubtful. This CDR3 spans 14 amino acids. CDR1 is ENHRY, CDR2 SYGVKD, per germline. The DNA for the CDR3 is TGTGCCATCAGTGAGGTAGCAGGGCCCCACGAGCAGTACTTC. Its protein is CAISEVAGPHEQYF.

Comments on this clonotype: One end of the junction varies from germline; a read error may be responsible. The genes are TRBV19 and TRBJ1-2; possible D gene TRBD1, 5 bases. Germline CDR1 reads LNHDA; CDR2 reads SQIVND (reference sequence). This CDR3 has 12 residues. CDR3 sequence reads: CASGHPNHGCTF. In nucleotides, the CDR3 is TGTGCCAGCGGACACCCCAACCATGGCTGCACCTTC.

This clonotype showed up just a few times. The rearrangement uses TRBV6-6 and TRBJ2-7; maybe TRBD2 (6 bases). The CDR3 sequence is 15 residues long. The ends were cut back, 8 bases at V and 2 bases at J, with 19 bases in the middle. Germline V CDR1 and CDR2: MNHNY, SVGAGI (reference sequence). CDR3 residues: CASRETRGTAYEQYF. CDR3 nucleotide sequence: TGTGCCAGCCGAGAGACCCGGGGGACTGCCTACGAGCAGTACTTC.

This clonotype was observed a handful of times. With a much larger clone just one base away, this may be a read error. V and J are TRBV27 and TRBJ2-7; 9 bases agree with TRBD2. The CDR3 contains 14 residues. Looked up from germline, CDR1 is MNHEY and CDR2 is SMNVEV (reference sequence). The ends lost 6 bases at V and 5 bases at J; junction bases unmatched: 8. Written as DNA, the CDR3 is TGTGCCAGCAGCGGGACTAGCTCTATCCACGAGCAGTACTTC. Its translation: CASSGTSSIHEQYF.

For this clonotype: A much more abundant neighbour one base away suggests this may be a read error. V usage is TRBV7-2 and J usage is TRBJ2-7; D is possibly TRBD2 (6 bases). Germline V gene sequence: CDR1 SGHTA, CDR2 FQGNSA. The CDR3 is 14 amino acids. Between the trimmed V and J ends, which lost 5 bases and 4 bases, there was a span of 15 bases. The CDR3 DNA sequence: TGTGCCAGCAGCGTTTCAATAGCGGTTTACGAGCAGTACTTC. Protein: CASSVSIAVYEQYF.

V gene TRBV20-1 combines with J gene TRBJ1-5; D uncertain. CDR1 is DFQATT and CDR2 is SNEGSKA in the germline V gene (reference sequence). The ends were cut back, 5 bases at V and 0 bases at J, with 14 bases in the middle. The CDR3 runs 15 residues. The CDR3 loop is CSARTYGNSNQPQHF. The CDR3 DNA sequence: TGCAGTGCTCGGACCTACGGGAATAGCAATCAGCCCCAGCATTTT.

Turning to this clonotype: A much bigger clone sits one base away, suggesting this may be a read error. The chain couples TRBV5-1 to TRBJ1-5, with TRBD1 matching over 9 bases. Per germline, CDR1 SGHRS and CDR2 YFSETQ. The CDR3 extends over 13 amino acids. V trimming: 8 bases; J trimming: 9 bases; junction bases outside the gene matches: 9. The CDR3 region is CASRTGVDRPQHF. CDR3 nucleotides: TGCGCCAGTAGGACAGGGGTGGATCGGCCCCAGCATTTT.

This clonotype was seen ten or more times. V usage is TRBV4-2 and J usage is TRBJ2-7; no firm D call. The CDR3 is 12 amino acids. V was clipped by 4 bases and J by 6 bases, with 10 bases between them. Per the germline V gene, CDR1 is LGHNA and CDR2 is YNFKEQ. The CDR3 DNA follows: TGTGCCAGCAGCCCACCGGGTCGCGAGCAGTACTTC. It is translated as CASSPPGREQYF.

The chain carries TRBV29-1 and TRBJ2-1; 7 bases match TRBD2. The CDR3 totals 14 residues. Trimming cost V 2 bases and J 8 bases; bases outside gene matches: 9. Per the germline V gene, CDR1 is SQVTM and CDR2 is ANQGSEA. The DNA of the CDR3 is TGCAGCGTTGAATCGCGGGGGTCTAGTCATGAGCAGTTCTTC. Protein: CSVESRGSSHEQFF.

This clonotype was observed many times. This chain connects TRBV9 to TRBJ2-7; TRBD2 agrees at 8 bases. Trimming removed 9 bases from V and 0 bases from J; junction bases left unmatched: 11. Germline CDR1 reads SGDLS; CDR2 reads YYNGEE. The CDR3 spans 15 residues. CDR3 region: CANGGIAGCSYEQYF. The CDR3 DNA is TGTGCCAACGGGGGAATAGCGGGGTGCTCCTACGAGCAGTACTTC.